These 21 T cell receptor beta chains originate from one sample sequenced in a study of control samples from healthy donors and cancer patients. Sequenced by immunoSEQ multiplex PCR; TCRdb stores in-frame clones only, minus some. The sample consists of over 150,000 clones, roughly 89% of them appearing once. Sequences were obtained from blood. These receptors were collected from a woman in her forties or fifties in good health.

This sequence joins TRBV4-3 and TRBJ2-3, with TRBD2 matching over 7 bases. CDR3 length: 18 amino acids. V gave up 1 base and J gave up 4 bases; unmatched junction bases: 14. The V gene's germline CDR1 is LGHNA and CDR2 YSLEER. In DNA form, the CDR3 reads TGCGCCAGCAGCCAAGGCCGCCTTACGGCGGGAGTGGCAGATACGCAGTATTTT. It codes for CASSQGRLTAGVADTQYF.

V is TRBV4-3 and J is TRBJ2-2; TRBD2 agrees at 11 bases. This CDR3 comprises 16 residues. Germline V lookup: CDR1 LGHNA, CDR2 YSLEER. V lost 2 bases to trimming and J lost 6 bases; unmatched junction nucleotides: 5. In DNA, the CDR3 is TGCGCCAGCAGCCAACGCTTAGCGGGAGGGCCCGGGGAGCTGTTTTTT. Translation gives CASSQRLAGGPGELFF.

As to this clone: One end of the junction fails to match germline, which may point to a read error. The rearrangement joins TRBV7-7 to TRBJ2-7; 15 bases line up with TRBD2. The germline V gene has CDR1 SSHAT and CDR2 FNYEAQ (reference sequence). This CDR3 contains 18 residues. The CDR3 is CASSLAGLAGGPLFEQYF. Here the CDR3 DNA reads TGTGCTAGCAGCTTGGCAGGACTAGCGGGAGGGCCATTGTTCGAGCAGTACTTC.

The rearrangement links TRBV9 to TRBJ1-6; 7 nucleotides match TRBD1. Germline V lookup: CDR1 SGDLS, CDR2 YYNGEE. The J segment lost 4 bases and the V segment lost 3 bases, leaving 4 bases of the junction unmatched. The CDR3 has 15 amino acids. CDR3 protein: CASSEGADYNSPLHF. In DNA form, the CDR3 reads TGTGCCAGCAGCGAGGGGGCCGATTATAATTCACCCCTCCACTTT.

This rearrangement joins TRBV6-5 to TRBJ2-7; D is undetermined. V was trimmed by 5 bases and J by 0 bases, leaving 14 bases between them. This CDR3 has 15 residues. From germline, CDR1 is MNHEY and CDR2 SVGAGI. This chain's CDR3 is CASSQPSRSSYEQYF. The CDR3 DNA reads TGTGCCAGCAGTCAACCCTCGCGGAGCTCCTACGAGCAGTACTTC.

The chain carries TRBV28 and TRBJ2-7, with 8 bases identical to TRBD1. With 5 bases clipped from V and 4 bases from J, the junction kept 7 bases outside the gene matches. The germline V gene has CDR1 MDHEN and CDR2 SYDVKM. The CDR3 consists of 14 residues. The CDR3 DNA is TGTGCCAGCAGTCATCGGACAGGGTGGTACGAGCAGTACTTC. This gives the protein CASSHRTGWYEQYF.

V is TRBV3-1 (or the pseudogene TRBV3-2) and J is TRBJ1-4; D not resolved. The CDR3 has 15 amino acids. V lost 0 bases and J lost 1, with 6 bases in between. Germline-derived CDR1 and CDR2 are LGHDT and YNNKEL (reference sequence). The CDR3 DNA reads TGTGCCAGCAGCCAAGACCTTCGAACTAATGAAAAACTGTTTTTT. Protein sequence: CASSQDLRTNEKLFF.

The gene calls are TRBV10-3 and TRBJ2-7, with 8 bases that match TRBD1. This CDR3 region has 12 residues. The V segment lost 11 bases and the J segment 5 bases; nucleotides outside the gene matches: 8. Germline assignment: CDR1 ENHRY and CDR2 SYGVKD. The CDR3 here is CASEDRDHEQYF. The DNA for the CDR3 is TGTGCCTCCGAGGACAGGGACCACGAGCAGTACTTC.

The V gene is TRBV7-3, the J gene TRBJ2-5, with unresolved D. The germline V and J ends were trimmed by 4 bases and 1 base, with 13 bases remaining between them. Germline CDR1 is SGHTA and CDR2 is FQGTGA. CDR3 length equals 15 residues. CDR3 DNA sequence: TGTGCCAGCAGCTCCGCTCCGGCCTTCCAAGAGACCCAGTACTTC. Protein product: CASSSAPAFQETQYF.

This chain joins TRBV28 and TRBJ1-2; no clear D gene. The length of the CDR3 is 14 residues. With 1 base removed from V and 8 bases from J, the gap between germline ends came to 14 bases. The germline V gene encodes CDR1 MDHEN and CDR2 SYDVKM. CDR3 sequence: CASSLYRTGSGYTF. In DNA, the CDR3 is TGTGCCAGCAGTTTATATCGTACGGGGTCCGGCTACACCTTC.

This clone showed up just once. The V call is TRBV30, the J call TRBJ2-3; no clear D. V lost 5 bases to trimming and J lost 0 bases, with 12 bases between them. The CDR3 is 14 residues long. CDR1 and CDR2 from the germline V gene are GTSNPN and SVGIG (reference sequence). The CDR3 spells CAWDLGYSTDTQYF. Here the CDR3 DNA reads TGTGCCTGGGACCTAGGCTATAGCACAGATACGCAGTATTTT.

The chain is built from TRBV6-5 and TRBJ2-3; no reliable D call. Germline loops: CDR1 MNHEY, CDR2 SVGAGI. This CDR3 spans 11 amino acids. Trimming pared 7 bases from V and 5 bases from J, leaving 7 bases between. The CDR3 bases are TGTGCCAGCATGCTGGGAGATACGCAGTATTTT. Its protein product is CASMLGDTQYF.

This sequence joins TRBV9 and TRBJ1-3; TRBD1 matches 11 bases. This CDR3 contains 16 residues. Germline trimming cut 3 bases from V and 9 bases from J; bases unmatched to any gene: 11. Germline-derived CDR1 and CDR2 are SGDLS and YYNGEE. The CDR3 spells CASSAGQGASGGTIYF. DNA for the CDR3: TGTGCCAGCAGCGCAGGACAGGGGGCCTCTGGAGGCACCATATATTTT.

The rearrangement joins TRBV24-1 to TRBJ2-5; D unclear. Trimming pared 5 bases from V and 1 base from J, leaving 4 bases between. This CDR3 spans 12 amino acids. CDR1 is KGHDR, CDR2 SFDVKD, per germline. CDR3 loop: CATSGVQETQYF. The CDR3 DNA reads as TGTGCCACCAGTGGGGTCCAAGAGACCCAGTACTTC.

This chain connects TRBV5-1 to TRBJ1-4, with D possibly being TRBD1 (6 bases). The CDR3 extends over 16 amino acids. From germline, CDR1 is SGHRS and CDR2 YFSETQ. V lost 2 bases to trimming and J lost 3 bases, with 14 bases between them. CDR3 nucleotide sequence: TGCGCCAGCAGCTTAACCCCAGGACAGCCTAATGAAAAACTGTTTTTT. Its translation is CASSLTPGQPNEKLFF.

This chain joins TRBV4-3 and TRBJ2-1; 8 positions match TRBD2. CDR1 and CDR2 (germline): LGHNA, YSLEER. Germline trimming cut 4 bases from V and 2 bases from J; bases unmatched to any gene: 4. This CDR3 spans 15 amino acids. DNA of the CDR3: TGCGCCAGCAGCCTGGATAGCGGGGCCTACAATGAGCAGTTCTTC. It translates to CASSLDSGAYNEQFF.

The chain combines TRBV19 with TRBJ2-7; D is undetermined. CDR1 and CDR2 (germline): LNHDA, SQIVND (reference sequence). This CDR3 is 14 amino acids long. V dropped 2 bases and J dropped 3 bases, with 11 bases sitting between them. CDR3 DNA sequence: TGTGCCAGTAGTATAAAAGCAGCTTACTACGAGCAGTACTTC. Protein product: CASSIKAAYYEQYF. The full variable domain, rest sourced from reference TRBV19 and TRBJ2-7, is DGGITQSPKYLFRKEGQNVTLSCEQNLNHDAMYWYRQDPGQGLRLIYYSQIVNDFQKGDIAEGYSVSREKKESFPLTVTSAQKNPTAFYLCASSIKAAYYEQYFGPGTRLTVT.

This sequence joins TRBV5-1 and TRBJ2-7; D might be TRBD2 (5 bases). The CDR3 covers 17 residues. V shed 1 base and J shed 0 bases, with 17 bases lying between them. Germline V lookup: CDR1 SGHRS, CDR2 YFSETQ. Here the CDR3 DNA reads TGCGCCAGCAGCTTGTCTTGGAGTGACCGGGGCTCCTACGAGCAGTACTTC. This translates into CASSLSWSDRGSYEQYF.

The genes are TRBV29-1 and TRBJ1-4; 8 bases fit TRBD1. The germline gives CDR1 SQVTM, CDR2 ANQGSEA. The CDR3 covers 13 residues. CDR3 nucleotides: TGCCCCCTGGCCAGACAGGGGAATGAAAAACTGTTTTTT. As protein: CPLARQGNEKLFF.

The V call is TRBV18, the J call TRBJ2-1; 11 nucleotides match TRBD2. V shed 0 bases, J shed 7 bases, and the junction held 11 bases outside the gene matches. Germline CDR1 reads KGHSH; CDR2 reads LQKENI. This CDR3 is built from 18 residues. DNA for the CDR3: TGTGCCAGCTCACCACCCCCACGGTCTAGCGGGAGGAAGAATGAGCAGTTCTTC. Translation: CASSPPPRSSGRKNEQFF.

The rearrangement links TRBV6-5 to TRBJ2-1; D uncertain. There are 14 residues in the CDR3. The germline V gene has CDR1 MNHEY and CDR2 SVGAGI. V dropped 8 bases and J dropped 2 bases, with 13 bases sitting between them. The chain's CDR3 is CASQKGAAYNEQFF. CDR3 nucleotide sequence: TGTGCCAGCCAAAAGGGCGCTGCCTACAATGAGCAGTTCTTC.